This record covers a single T cell receptor beta chain. Its antigen is currently unknown. Extraction of RNA preceded its reverse transcription into cDNA, which served as the sequencing template. TCRdb's table, derived via immunoSEQ multiplex PCR, lists solely in-frame clones and lacks some. The table lists fewer than 150,000 clones, roughly four fifths of them singletons. This record belongs to a study of CD8+ T cells in alopecia areata. Study observations and caveats: It was observed that many expanded lesional clones persisted in scalp and blood during tofacitinib.

Specified treatment: oral pan-JAK inhibitor, 5-10 mg twice daily. In alopecia areata patients, both lesional scalp punch biopsies and peripheral blood were collected. V shed 5 bases and J 8 bases; nucleotides not matched to a gene: 12. Germline V gene lookup returns CDR1 SGHTA and CDR2 FQGNSA. CDR3 length: 16 amino acids. This sequence was found in a human donor with alopecia areata. The chain employs TRBV7-2 and TRBJ1-1; 12 bases align to TRBD1. The sequencing used CD8+ T cells sorted from blood, collected at week 4, from a patient treated with tofacitinib. CDR3: CASSRGTGGEGVEAFF. CDR3 nucleotide sequence: TGTGCCAGCAGCCGCGGGACAGGGGGCGAGGGAGTGGAAGCTTTCTTT.